This T cell receptor beta chain comes out of a study of early T cells in non-severe SARS-CoV-2 infection. Across the study: Sequencing was performed on bulk RNA from unsorted whole blood, leaving chains unpaired.

Attached unique molecular identifiers marked individual cDNA molecules. From the 5' RACE reads, TCRdb called clonotypes with MiXCR, one entry per CDR3 protein. The sample contains roughly 71,000 distinct CDR3 sequences, over 10% of which appear only once. This CDR3 comprises 16 residues. Trimming cost V 1 base and J 3 bases; bases outside gene matches: 6. Germline V gene data show CDR1 as SEHNR and CDR2 as FQNEAQ (reference sequence). The clonotype originates from an adult who was a healthcare worker with PCR-confirmed SARS-CoV-2 infection or an uninfected control (not recorded which). This sequence joins TRBV7-9 and TRBJ2-5; 9 bases are shared with TRBD2. Sequenced sample: whole blood. Here the CDR3 DNA reads TGTGCCAGCAGCTTAGAAAAACTAGCGGGTAAAGAGACCCAGTACTTC. Protein: CASSLEKLAGKETQYF.